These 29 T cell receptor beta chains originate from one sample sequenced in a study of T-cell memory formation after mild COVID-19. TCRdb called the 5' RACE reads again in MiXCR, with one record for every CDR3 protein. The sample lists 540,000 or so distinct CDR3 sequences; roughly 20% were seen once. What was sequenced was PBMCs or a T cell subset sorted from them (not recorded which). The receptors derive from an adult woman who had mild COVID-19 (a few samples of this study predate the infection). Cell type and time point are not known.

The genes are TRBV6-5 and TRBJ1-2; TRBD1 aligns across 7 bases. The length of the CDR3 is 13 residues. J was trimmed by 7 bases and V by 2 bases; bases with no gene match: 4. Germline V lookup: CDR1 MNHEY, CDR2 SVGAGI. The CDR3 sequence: CASSYPGGAGYTF. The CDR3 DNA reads TGTGCCAGCAGTTACCCAGGGGGGGCTGGCTACACCTTC.

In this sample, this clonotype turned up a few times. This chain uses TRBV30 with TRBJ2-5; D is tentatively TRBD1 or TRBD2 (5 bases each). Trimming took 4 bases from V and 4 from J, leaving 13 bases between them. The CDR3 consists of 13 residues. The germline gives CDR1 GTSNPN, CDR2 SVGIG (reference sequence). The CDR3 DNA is TGTGCCTGGACTCGGGCGAGGGGAGAGACCCAGTACTTC. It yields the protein CAWTRARGETQYF.

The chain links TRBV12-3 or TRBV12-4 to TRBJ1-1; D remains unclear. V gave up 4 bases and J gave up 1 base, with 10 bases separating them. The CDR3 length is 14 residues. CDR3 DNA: TGTGCCAGCAGTTACCGGGCGGGGAACACTGAAGCTTTCTTT. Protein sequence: CASSYRAGNTEAFF.

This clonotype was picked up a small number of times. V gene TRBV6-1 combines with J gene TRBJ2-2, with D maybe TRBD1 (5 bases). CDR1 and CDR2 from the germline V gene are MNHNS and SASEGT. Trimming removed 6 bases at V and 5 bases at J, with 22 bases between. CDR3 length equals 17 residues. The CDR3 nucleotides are TGTGCCAGCAGGGACATTTTTGGATTGGTCCGTACCGGGGAGCTGTTTTTT. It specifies CASRDIFGLVRTGELFF.

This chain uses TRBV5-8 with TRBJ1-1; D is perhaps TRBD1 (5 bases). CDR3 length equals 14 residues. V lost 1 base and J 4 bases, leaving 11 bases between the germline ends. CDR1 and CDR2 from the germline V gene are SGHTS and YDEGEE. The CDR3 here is CASSLWGRGTEAFF. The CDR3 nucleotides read TGTGCCAGCAGCTTGTGGGGGAGGGGCACTGAAGCTTTCTTT.

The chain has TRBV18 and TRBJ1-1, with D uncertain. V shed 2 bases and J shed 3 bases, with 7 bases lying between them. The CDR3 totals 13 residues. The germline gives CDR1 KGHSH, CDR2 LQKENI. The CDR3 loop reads CASSPNRDTEAFF. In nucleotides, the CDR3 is TGTGCCAGCTCACCAAATCGGGACACTGAAGCTTTCTTT.

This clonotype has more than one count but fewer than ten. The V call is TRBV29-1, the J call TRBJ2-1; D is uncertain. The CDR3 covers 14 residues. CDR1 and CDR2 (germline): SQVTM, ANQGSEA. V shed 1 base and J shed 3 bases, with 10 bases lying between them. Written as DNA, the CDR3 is TGCAGCGTTGAAGCGGGCGCGCTCTACAATGAGCAGTTCTTC. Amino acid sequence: CSVEAGALYNEQFF.

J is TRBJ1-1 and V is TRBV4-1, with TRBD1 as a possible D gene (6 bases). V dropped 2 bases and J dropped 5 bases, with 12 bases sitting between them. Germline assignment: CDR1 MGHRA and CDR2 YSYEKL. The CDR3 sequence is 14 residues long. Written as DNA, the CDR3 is TGCGCCAGCAGCCAAACAGGGTTAGAAACTGAAGCTTTCTTT. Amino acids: CASSQTGLETEAFF.

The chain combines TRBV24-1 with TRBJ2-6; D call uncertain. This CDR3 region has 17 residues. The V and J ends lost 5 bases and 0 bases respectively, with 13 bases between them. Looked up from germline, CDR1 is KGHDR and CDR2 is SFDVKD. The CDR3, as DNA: TGTGCCACCAGTGGTCTGGAGCCCTACTCTGGGGCCAACGTCCTGACTTTC. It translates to CATSGLEPYSGANVLTF.

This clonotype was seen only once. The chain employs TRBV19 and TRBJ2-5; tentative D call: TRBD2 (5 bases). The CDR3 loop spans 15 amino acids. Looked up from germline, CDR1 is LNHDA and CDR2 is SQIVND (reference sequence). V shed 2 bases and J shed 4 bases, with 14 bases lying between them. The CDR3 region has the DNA TGTGCCAGTAGTATAATCCCATCCGAGGGAGAGACCCAGTACTTC. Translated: CASSIIPSEGETQYF. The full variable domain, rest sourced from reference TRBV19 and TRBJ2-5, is DGGITQSPKYLFRKEGQNVTLSCEQNLNHDAMYWYRQDPGQGLRLIYYSQIVNDFQKGDIAEGYSVSREKKESFPLTVTSAQKNPTAFYLCASSIIPSEGETQYFGPGTRLLVL.

Here the CDR3 reads CASSRGGADTGELFF. DNA for the CDR3: TGTGCCAGCAGCCGAGGGGGCGCAGACACCGGGGAGCTGTTTTTT. The gene calls are TRBV3-1 and TRBJ2-2; 7 bases agree with TRBD1. Trimming cost V 4 bases and J 3 bases; bases outside gene matches: 5. Germline CDR1 LGHDT, CDR2 YNNKEL (reference sequence). The CDR3 runs to 15 residues.

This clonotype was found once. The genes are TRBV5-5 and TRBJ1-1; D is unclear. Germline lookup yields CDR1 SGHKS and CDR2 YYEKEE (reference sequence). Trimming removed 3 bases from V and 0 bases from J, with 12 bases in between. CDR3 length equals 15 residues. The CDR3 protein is CASSSKGAMNTEAFF. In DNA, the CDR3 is TGTGCCAGCAGCTCTAAGGGTGCCATGAACACTGAAGCTTTCTTT. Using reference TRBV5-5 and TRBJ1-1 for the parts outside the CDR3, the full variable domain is DAGVTQSPTHLIKTRGQQVTLRCSPISGHKSVSWYQQVLGQGPQFIFQYYEKEERGRGNFPDRFSARQFPNYSSELNVNALLLGDSALYLCASSSKGAMNTEAFFGQGTRLTVV.

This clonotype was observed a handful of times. CDR3 amino acids: CASSPFWGGGGEQFF. The CDR3 coding sequence is TGTGCCAGCAGCCCCTTCTGGGGGGGAGGGGGCGAGCAGTTCTTC. This chain joins TRBV4-2 and TRBJ2-1; D tentatively reads TRBD1 or TRBD2 (7 bases each). Germline V gene sequence: CDR1 LGHNA, CDR2 YNFKEQ. The CDR3 extends over 15 amino acids. The V end was cut by 4 bases, the J end by 10 bases, with 20 bases between.

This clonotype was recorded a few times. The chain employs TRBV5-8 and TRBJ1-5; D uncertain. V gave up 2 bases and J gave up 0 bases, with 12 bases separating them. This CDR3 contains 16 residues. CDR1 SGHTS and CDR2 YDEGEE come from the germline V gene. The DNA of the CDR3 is TGTGCCAGCAGCTTTCGTCTGAGGAATAGCAATCAGCCCCAGCATTTT. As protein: CASSFRLRNSNQPQHF.

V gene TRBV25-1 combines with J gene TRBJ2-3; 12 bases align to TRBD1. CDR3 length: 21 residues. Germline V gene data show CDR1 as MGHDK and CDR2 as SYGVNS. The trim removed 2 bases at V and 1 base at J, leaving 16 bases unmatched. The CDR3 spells CASSEPDGTGGWGGGTDTQYF. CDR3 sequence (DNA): TGTGCCAGCAGTGAACCGGATGGGACAGGGGGCTGGGGAGGCGGCACAGATACGCAGTATTTT. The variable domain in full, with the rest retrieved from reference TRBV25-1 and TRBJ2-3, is EADIYQTPRYLVIGTGKKITLECSQTMGHDKMYWYQQDPGMELHLIHYSYGVNSTEKGDLSSESTVSRIRTEHFPLTLESARPSHTSQYLCASSEPDGTGGWGGGTDTQYFGPGTRLTVL.

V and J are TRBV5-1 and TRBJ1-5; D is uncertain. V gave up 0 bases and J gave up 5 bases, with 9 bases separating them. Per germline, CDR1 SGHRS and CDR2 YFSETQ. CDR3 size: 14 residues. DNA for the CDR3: TGCGCCAGCAGCTTGGAAGGAGTGGATCAGCCCCAGCATTTT. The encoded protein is CASSLEGVDQPQHF.

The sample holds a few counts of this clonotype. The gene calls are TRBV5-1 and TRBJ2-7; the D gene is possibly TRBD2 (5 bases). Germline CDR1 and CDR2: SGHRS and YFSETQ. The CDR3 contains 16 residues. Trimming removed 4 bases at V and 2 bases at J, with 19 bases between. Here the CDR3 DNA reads TGCGCCAGCAGCCCCGCCCCAGCGGACCCGGCCTACGAGCAGTACTTC. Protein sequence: CASSPAPADPAYEQYF.

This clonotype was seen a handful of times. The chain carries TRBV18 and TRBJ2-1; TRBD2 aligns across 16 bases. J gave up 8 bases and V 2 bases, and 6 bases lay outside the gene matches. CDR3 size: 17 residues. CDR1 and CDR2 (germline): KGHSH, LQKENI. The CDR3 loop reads CASSPVGLAGGSYEQFF. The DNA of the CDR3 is TGTGCCAGCTCACCAGTGGGACTAGCGGGAGGGTCCTATGAGCAGTTCTTC.

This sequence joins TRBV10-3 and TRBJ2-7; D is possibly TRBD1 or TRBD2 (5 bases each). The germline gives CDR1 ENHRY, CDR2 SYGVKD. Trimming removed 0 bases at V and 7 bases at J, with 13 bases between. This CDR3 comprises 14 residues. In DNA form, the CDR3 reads TGTGCCATCAGTGAGTCACCGGGACGGAAAGAGCAGTACTTC. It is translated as CAISESPGRKEQYF.

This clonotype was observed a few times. The CDR3 is CASSDGGPNTGELFF. For the CDR3, the DNA is TGTGCCAGCAGTGATGGGGGGCCGAACACCGGGGAGCTGTTTTTT. The rearrangement uses TRBV6-1 and TRBJ2-2; TRBD1 or TRBD2 may be the D gene (6 bases each). The V end lost 3 bases, the J end lost 0 bases, and 8 bases lay between the germline ends. The germline V gene encodes CDR1 MNHNS and CDR2 SASEGT. This CDR3 spans 15 amino acids.

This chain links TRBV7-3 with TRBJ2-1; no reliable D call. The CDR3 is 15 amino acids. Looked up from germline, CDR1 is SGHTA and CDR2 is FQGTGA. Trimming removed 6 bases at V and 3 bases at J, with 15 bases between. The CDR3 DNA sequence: TGTGCCAGCAGTCGAGGTATGGCGTTCTACAATGAGCAGTTCTTC. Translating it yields CASSRGMAFYNEQFF.

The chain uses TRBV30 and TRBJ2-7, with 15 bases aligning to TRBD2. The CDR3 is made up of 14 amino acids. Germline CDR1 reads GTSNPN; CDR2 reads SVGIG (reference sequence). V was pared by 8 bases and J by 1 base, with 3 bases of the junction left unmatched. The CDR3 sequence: CAAGTSGRSYEQYF. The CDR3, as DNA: TGTGCCGCCGGGACTAGCGGGAGGTCCTACGAGCAGTACTTC. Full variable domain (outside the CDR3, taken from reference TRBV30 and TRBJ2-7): SQTIHQWPATLVQPVGSPLSLECTVEGTSNPNLYWYRQAAGRGLQLLFYSVGIGQISSEVPQNLSASRPQDRQFILSSKKLLLSDSGFYLCAAGTSGRSYEQYFGPGTRLTVT.

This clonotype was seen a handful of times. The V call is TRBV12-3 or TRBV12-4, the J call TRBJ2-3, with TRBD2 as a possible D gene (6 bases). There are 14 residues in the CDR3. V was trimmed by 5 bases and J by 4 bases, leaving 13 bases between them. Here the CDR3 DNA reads TGTGCCAGCAGTCTTACCGGGAGCTCAGATACGCAGTATTTT. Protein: CASSLTGSSDTQYF.

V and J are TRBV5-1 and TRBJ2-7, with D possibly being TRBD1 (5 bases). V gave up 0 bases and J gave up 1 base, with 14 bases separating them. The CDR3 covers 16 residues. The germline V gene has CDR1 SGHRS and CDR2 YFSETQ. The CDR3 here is CASSLGQGADSYEQYF. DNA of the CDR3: TGCGCCAGCAGCTTGGGGCAGGGCGCGGATTCCTACGAGCAGTACTTC.

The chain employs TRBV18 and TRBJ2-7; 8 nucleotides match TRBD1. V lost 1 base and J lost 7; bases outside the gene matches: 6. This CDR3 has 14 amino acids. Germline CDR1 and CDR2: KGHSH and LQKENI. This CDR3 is CASSPLDRGGEQYF. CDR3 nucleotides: TGTGCCAGCTCACCACTCGACAGGGGTGGTGAGCAGTACTTC.

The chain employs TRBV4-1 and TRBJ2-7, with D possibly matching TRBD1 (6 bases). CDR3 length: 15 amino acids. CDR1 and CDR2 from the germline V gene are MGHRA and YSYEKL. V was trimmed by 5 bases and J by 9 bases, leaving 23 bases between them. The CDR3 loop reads CASSSSGDGPLSQYF. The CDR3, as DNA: TGCGCCAGCAGCAGTTCAGGGGACGGACCGTTATCGCAGTACTTC.

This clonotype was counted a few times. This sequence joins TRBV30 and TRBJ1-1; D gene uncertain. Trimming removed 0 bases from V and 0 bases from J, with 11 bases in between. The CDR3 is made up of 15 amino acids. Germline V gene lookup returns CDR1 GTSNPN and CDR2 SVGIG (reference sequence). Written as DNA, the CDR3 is TGTGCCTGGAGTGTACGGCAAACTATGAACACTGAAGCTTTCTTT. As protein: CAWSVRQTMNTEAFF.

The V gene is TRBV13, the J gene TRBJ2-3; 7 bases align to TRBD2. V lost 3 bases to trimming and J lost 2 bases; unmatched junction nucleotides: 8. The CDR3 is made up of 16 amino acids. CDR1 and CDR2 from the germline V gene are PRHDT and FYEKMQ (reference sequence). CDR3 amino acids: CASSFASGPITDTQYF. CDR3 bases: TGTGCCAGCAGCTTCGCTAGCGGCCCAATCACAGATACGCAGTATTTT.

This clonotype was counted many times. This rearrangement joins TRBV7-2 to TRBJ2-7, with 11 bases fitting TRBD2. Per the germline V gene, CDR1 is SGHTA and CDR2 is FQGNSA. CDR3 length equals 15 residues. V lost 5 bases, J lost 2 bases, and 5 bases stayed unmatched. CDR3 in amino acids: CASSPTSGGTYEQYF. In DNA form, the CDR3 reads TGTGCCAGCAGCCCAACTAGCGGGGGTACCTACGAGCAGTACTTC.